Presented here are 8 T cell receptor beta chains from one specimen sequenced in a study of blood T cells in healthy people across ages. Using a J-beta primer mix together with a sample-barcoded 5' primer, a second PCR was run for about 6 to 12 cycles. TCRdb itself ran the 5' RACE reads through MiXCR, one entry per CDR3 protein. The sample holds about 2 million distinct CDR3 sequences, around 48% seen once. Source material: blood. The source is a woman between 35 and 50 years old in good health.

The CDR3 nucleotides read TGTGCCAGCAGTTTATGGATGGATACGCAGTATTTT. Amino acids: CASSLWMDTQYF. The chain recombines TRBV28 with TRBJ2-3; D is uncertain. The germline V gene has CDR1 MDHEN and CDR2 SYDVKM. V was clipped by 0 bases and J by 6 bases, with 4 bases between them. The CDR3 contains 12 residues.

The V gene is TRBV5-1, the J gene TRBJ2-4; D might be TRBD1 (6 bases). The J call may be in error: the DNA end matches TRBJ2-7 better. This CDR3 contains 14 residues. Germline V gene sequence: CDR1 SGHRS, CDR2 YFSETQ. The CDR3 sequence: CASRFGGLSYEQYF. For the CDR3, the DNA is TGCGCCAGCAGATTTGGGGGCCTCTCCTACGAGCAGTACTTC.

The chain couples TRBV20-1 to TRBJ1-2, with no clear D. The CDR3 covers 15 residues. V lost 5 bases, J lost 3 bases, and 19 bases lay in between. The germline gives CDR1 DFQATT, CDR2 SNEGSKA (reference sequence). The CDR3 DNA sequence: TGCAGTGCTCCTTTAACCTATAGACCGGACTATGGCTACACCTTC. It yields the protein CSAPLTYRPDYGYTF.

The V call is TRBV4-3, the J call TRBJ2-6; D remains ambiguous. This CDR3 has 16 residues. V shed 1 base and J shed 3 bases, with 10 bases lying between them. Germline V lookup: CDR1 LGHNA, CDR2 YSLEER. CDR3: CASSQVTFSGANVLTF. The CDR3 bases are TGCGCCAGCAGCCAAGTTACGTTTAGTGGGGCCAACGTCCTGACTTTC.

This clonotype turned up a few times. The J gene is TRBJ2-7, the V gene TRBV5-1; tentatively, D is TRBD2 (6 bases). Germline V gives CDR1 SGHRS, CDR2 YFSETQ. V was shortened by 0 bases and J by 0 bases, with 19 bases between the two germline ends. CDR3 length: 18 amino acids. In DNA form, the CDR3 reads TGCGCCAGCAGCTTGGGTCCACCCGGGACGGGAGTCTCCTACGAGCAGTACTTC. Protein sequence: CASSLGPPGTGVSYEQYF.

The DNA of the CDR3 is TGTGCCAGCAGTTTTAGCAGGGCAACGGGGTACTCCTACAATGAGCAGTTCTTC. Translated, it gives CASSFSRATGYSYNEQFF. The gene calls are TRBV28 and TRBJ2-1, with D perhaps given as TRBD1 or TRBD2 (5 bases each). V was clipped by 3 bases and J by 0 bases, with 18 bases between them. Germline V CDR1 and CDR2: MDHEN, SYDVKM. The CDR3 totals 18 residues.

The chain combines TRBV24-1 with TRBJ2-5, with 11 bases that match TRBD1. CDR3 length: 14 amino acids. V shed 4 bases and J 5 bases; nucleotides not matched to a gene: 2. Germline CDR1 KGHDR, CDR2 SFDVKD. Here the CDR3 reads CATSDGQGAETQYF. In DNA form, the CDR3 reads TGTGCCACCAGTGACGGACAGGGGGCGGAGACCCAGTACTTC.

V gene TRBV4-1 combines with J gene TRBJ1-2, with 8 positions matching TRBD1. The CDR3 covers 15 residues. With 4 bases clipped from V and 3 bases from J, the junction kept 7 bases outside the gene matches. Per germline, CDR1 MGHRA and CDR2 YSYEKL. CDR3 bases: TGCGCCAGCAGCCTAGAGACAGGGGAGGACTATGGCTACACCTTC. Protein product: CASSLETGEDYGYTF.